Below, one T cell receptor (beta chain) is given with its context. What it binds is unknown. This CDR3 is built from 16 residues. The V gene's germline CDR1 is SGHTA and CDR2 FQGNSA. Trimming removed 3 bases at V and 4 bases at J, with 15 bases between. The PCR contained 60 Vbeta and 13 Jbeta primers. Original data processing: The count from a later analysis was 70 million to 85 million unique TCR beta chains, approximately 9.9 million of them shared. Sequencing used immunoSEQ multiplex PCR; TCRdb keeps in-frame clones, though not all of them. V, J and clone size were drawn from that table, and D and trimming were deduced from the DNA. The sample contains over 150,000 clones, approximately 79% of which appear only once. The record originates from a study of cytomegalovirus exposure and HLA in healthy donors. Regarding the study as a whole: Later analysis showed TCR association rates varying by HLA locus, highest for DRB1 and lowest for HLA-C. The study listed 164 cytomegalovirus-associated TCR beta chains.

The receptor was isolated from a man aged 60 to 75 in good health and CMV-seronegative. This chain joins TRBV7-2 and TRBJ2-2; D possibly corresponds to TRBD2 (6 bases). The sample was PBMCs. The CDR3 region is CASSFLSGSGTGELFF. CDR3 sequence (DNA): TGTGCCAGCAGCTTCCTCAGCGGGTCGGGCACCGGGGAGCTGTTTTTT.